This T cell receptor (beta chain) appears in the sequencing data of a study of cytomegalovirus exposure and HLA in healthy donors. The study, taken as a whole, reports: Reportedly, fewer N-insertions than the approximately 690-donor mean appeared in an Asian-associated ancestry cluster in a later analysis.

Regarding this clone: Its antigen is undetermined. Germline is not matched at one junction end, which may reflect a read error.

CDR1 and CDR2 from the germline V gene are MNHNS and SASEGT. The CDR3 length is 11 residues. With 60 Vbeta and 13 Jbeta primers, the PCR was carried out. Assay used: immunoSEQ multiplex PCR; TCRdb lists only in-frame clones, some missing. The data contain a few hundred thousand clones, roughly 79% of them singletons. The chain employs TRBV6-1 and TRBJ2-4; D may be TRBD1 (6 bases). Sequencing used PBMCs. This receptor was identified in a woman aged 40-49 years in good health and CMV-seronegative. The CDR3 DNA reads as TGTGCCAGCAGTGATAAGGGACATCCGCACTTC. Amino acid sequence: CASSDKGHPHF.